The source of this T cell receptor (beta chain) is a study of T cell responses to AZD1222 COVID-19 vaccine (dated by TCRdb to 2020 to 2023). For the wider study: AZD1222 recipients given second doses at about 4 weeks or at about 12 weeks were pooled, since spike-specific TCR depth and breadth were not found to differ between the two schedules. A total of 233 trial participants underwent TCR sequencing, of whom about 200 had received two doses of AZD1222 and around 25 had received two doses of the MenACWY control vaccine. Trial participants were enrolled by age into subgroups of 18-55, 56-69 and 70-plus years, and around 140, 26 and 57 TCR-sequenced participants, respectively, were included in these subgroups. Overall results and qualifications from the work: Conclusions about previously exposed vaccinees are limited because only five to seven AZD1222 recipients were SARS-CoV-2 seropositive at baseline. Nearly half of unique spike-specific TCRs reportedly recognized epitopes outside regions mutated in the B.1.351 and B.1.1.7 variants. The whole spike protein was spanned by vaccine-associated CD4 TCRs, and dominant responses were seen in regions 160-218 and 743-854. Most participants were white British and females outnumbered males, and the authors suggested that clonal diversity may have been underestimated. No day 14 peak-response samples were available, so repertoires were characterized only after the peak T cell response. After two AZD1222 doses, spike-specific TCR breadth and depth were significantly higher than at day 0 and than in MenACWY recipients. In the small 56-69-year group, the increase in depth fell short of significance, most likely because of low power.

The time point label, as the study defines it: baseline before first vaccination. Vaccinee samples were obtained from the UK trials COV001 and COV002, which included a single-blind randomized controlled phase 2/3 trial of AZD1222 (ChAdOx1 nCoV-19) in healthy adults. Trial participant PBMC samples were collected at day 0 and day 28 after the second dose for TCRbeta chain sequencing. Note on this clone: No cognate antigen has been identified for it. Base qualities are not at hand, and no much larger clone is one base apart.

The CDR3 regions of human TCRbeta chains were analyzed by immunosequencing. On the authors' methods: TCRs in the repertoires were matched against a reference library of SARS-CoV-2-specific TCRs that had been generated with the MIRA antigen-specificity platform. Breadth meant the fraction of unique TCRs that were SARS-CoV-2-associated, whereas depth meant the fraction of total T cells that were SARS-CoV-2-associated. Each spike-specific TCR was assigned to its reactive spike region and to a CD4 or CD8 class using the MIRA data. Log10-transformed breadth and depth values were compared by one-way ANOVA with Sidak's multiple comparisons tests. As stored in TCRdb, this immuneACCESS dataset retains in-frame rearrangements with V and J assigned. A fraction of the clones does not appear; measured against another copy, unresolved V genes explain less than half of the discrepancy, and the remainder lacks a known reason. V and J calls and clone size follow that table, whereas D and trimming were derived from the DNA. This sample lists around 70,000 clones; almost 90% were detected once. Roughly 8.3% of the sample rests with the top ten.

From its cysteine to its phenylalanine, the CDR3 spans 17 amino acids. The read is trimmed to its CDR3 DNA, 51 bases read in frame from base 1. V loses 5 bases, J loses 2 bases, and the germline ends lie 19 bases apart. CDR1 and CDR2, per the germline V gene, are MDHEN and SYDVKM. The rearranged chain carries TRBV28 and TRBJ1-5; 6 matching bases give a weak D call of TRBD1. This TCR derives from an adult in good health. This sample comprised peripheral blood, obtained on day 0 of AZD1222 vaccination. At the DNA level, the sequence is TGTGCCAGCAGTGATAACTGGACAGAATTAGGCAATCAGCCCCAGCATTTT. It encodes CASSDNWTELGNQPQHF.